The clone carrying this TCR beta chain showed up many times. TCR beta CDR3 regions were amplified from RNA. TCR CDR3 underwent first-round RT-PCR with the HTBI primer set. Via MiXCR, TCRdb re-called the multiplex PCR reads, giving one row per CDR3 protein. There are 800,000 or so distinct CDR3 sequences in the sample; roughly 37% occur only once, and 7.5% to 9.5% lies in the top ten. The record originates from a study of T cells in Graves' hyperthyroidism and ophthalmopathy. The origin of this receptor is a man in his late teens or twenties with Graves' hyperthyroidism. Sample: blood.

In nucleotides, the CDR3 is TGTGCCAGCAGCCCCGGGACAGAGAATTCACCCCTCCACTTT. It specifies CASSPGTENSPLHF. V usage is TRBV2 and J usage is TRBJ1-6; 7 bases fit TRBD1. The CDR3 runs 14 residues. Trimming took 6 bases from V and 7 from J; bases not matched to a gene: 6. CDR1 is SNHLY and CDR2 is FYNNEI in the germline V gene.